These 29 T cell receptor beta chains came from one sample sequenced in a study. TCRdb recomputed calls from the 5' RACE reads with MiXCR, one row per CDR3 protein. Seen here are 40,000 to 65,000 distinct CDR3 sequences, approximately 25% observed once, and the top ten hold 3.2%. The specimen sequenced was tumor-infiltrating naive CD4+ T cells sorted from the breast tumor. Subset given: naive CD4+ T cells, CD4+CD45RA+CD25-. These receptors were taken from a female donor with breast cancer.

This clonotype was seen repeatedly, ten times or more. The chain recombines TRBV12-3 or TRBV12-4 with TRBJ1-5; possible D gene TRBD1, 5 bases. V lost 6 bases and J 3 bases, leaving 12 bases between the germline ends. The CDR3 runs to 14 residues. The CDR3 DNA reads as TGTGCCAGCAGGCCCGGGACCTACAATCAGCCCCAGCATTTT. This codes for CASRPGTYNQPQHF.

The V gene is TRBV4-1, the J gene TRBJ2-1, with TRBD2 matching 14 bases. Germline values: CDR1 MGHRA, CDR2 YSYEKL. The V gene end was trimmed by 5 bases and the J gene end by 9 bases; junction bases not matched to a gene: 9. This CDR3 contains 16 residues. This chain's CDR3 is CASSSGTSGRLSEQFF. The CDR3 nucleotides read TGCGCCAGCAGCTCGGGGACTAGCGGGAGACTAAGTGAGCAGTTCTTC.

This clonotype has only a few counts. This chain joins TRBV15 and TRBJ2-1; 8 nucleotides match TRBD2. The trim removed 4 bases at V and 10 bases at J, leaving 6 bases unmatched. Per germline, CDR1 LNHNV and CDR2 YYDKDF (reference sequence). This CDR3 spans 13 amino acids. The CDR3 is CATSTLKRGEQFF. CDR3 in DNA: TGTGCCACCAGCACTTTAAAGCGGGGGGAGCAGTTCTTC.

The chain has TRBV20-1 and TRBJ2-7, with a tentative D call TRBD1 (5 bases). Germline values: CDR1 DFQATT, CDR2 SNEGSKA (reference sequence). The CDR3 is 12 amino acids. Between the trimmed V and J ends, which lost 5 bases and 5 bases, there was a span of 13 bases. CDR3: CSAWGYGHEQYF. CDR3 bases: TGCAGTGCTTGGGGCTATGGGCACGAGCAGTACTTC.

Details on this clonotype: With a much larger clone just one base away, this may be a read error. In DNA, the CDR3 is TGTGCCAGCAGCTTAGCTGGGCGGGGCCGGATCCCAGATACGCAGTATTTT. Amino acids: CASSLAGRGRIPDTQYF. This sequence joins TRBV7-2 and TRBJ2-3; TRBD2 is a possible D gene (6 bases). There are 17 residues in the CDR3. Germline CDR1 and CDR2: SGHTA and FQGNSA. Trimming stripped 0 bases from V and 4 bases from J, with 17 bases between.

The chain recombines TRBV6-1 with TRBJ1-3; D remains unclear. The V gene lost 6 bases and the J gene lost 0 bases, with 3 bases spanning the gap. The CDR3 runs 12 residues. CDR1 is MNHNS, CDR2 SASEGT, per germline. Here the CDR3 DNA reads TGTGCCAGCAGGCCCTCTGGAAACACCATATATTTT. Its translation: CASRPSGNTIYF.

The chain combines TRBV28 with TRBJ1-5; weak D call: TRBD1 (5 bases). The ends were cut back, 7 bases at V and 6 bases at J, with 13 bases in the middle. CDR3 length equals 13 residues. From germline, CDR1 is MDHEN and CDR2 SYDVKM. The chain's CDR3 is CASKAGQAQPQHF. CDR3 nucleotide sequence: TGTGCCAGCAAGGCAGGGCAGGCTCAGCCCCAGCATTTT.

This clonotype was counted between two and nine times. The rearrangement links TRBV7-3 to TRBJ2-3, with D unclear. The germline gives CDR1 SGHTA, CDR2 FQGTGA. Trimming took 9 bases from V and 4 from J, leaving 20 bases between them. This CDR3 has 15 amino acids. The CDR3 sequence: CASTPGRTLSDTQYF. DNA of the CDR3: TGTGCCAGTACTCCCGGACGGACGCTGTCAGATACGCAGTATTTT.

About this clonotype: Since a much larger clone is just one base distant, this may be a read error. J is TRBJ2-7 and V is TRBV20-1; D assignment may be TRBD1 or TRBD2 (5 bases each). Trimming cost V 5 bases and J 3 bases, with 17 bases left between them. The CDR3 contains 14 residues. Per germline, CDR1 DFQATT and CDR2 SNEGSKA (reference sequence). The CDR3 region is CSAAPGRVLYEQYF. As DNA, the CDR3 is TGCAGTGCTGCTCCGGGACGCGTCCTCTACGAGCAGTACTTC.

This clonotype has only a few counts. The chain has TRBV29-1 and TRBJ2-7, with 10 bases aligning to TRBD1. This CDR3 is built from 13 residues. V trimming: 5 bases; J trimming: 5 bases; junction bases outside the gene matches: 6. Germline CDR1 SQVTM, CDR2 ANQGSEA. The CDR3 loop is CSVNPGQGNEQYF. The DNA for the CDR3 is TGCAGCGTTAACCCGGGACAGGGGAACGAGCAGTACTTC.

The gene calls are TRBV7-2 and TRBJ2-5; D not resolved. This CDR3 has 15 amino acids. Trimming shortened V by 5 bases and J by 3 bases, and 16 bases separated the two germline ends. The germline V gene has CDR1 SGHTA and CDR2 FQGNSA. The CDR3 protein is CASSPVRVAKETQYF. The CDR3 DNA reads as TGTGCCAGCAGCCCAGTTAGGGTAGCTAAAGAGACCCAGTACTTC.

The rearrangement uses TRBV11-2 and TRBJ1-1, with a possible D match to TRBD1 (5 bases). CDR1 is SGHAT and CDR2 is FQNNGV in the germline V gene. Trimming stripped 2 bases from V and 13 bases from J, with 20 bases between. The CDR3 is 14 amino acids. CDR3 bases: TGTGCCAGCAGCTTAAGGTTCGGGGGAGGCAGAGTTTTCTTT. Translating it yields CASSLRFGGGRVFF.

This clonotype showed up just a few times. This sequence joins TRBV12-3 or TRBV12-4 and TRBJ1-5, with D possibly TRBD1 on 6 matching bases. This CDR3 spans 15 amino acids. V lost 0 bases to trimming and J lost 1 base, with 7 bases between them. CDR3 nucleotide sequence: TGTGCCAGCAGTTTAGCGGGGGCGAGCAATCAGCCCCAGCATTTT. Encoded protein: CASSLAGASNQPQHF.

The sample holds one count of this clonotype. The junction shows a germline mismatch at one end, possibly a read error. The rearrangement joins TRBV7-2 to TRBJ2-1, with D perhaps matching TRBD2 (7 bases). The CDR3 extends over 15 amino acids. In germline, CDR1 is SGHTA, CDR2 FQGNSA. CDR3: CASSLAGGPYNKQFF. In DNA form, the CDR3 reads TGTGCCAGCAGCTTAGCGGGGGGGCCCTACAATAAGCAGTTCTTC.

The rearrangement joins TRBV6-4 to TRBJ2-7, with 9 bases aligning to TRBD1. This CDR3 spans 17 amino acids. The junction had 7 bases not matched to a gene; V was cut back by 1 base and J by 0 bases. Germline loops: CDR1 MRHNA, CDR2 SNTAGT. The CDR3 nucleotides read TGTGCCAGCAGTGACTACAGGGACAGGGTGAGCTCCTACGAGCAGTACTTC. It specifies CASSDYRDRVSSYEQYF.

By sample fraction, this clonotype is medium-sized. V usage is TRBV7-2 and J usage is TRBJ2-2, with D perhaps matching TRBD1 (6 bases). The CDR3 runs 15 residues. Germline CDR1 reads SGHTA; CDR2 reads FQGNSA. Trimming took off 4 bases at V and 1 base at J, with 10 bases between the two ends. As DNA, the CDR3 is TGTGCCAGCAGCTCGACAGGTTTGAACACCGGGGAGCTGTTTTTT. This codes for CASSSTGLNTGELFF.

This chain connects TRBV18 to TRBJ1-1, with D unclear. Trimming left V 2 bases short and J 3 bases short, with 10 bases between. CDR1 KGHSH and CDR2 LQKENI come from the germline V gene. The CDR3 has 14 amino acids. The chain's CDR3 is CASSPSAADTEAFF. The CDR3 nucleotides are TGTGCCAGCTCACCATCTGCCGCGGACACTGAAGCTTTCTTT.

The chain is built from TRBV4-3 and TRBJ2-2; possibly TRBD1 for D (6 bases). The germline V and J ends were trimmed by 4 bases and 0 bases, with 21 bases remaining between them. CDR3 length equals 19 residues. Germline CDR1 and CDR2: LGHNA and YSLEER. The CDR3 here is CASSRRPGQTRTNTGELFF. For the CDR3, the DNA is TGCGCCAGCAGCCGACGACCCGGACAGACCCGAACGAACACCGGGGAGCTGTTTTTT.

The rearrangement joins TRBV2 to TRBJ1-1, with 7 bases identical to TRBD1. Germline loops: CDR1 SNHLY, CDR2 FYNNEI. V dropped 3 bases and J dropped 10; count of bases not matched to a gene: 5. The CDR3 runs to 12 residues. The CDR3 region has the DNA TGTGCCAGCAGTGATACAGGGGATTCAGCTTTCTTT. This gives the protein CASSDTGDSAFF. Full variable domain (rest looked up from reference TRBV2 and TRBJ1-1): EPEVTQTPSHQVTQMGQEVILRCVPISNHLYFYWYRQILGQKVEFLVSFYNNEISEKSEIFDDQFSVERPDGSNFTLKIRSTKLEDSAMYFCASSDTGDSAFFGQGTRLTVV.

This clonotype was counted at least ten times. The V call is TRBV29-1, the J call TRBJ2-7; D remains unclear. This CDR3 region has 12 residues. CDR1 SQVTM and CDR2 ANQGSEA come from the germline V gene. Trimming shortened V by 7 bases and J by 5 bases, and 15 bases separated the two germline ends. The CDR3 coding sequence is TGCAGCGCCAAAGTGGGGATCCACGAGCAGTACTTC. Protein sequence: CSAKVGIHEQYF.

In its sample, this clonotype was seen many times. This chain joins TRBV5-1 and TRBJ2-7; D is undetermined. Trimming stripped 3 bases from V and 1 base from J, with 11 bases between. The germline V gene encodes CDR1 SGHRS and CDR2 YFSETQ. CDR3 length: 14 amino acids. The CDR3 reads CASSSGPSSYEQYF. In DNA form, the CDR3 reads TGCGCCAGCAGCTCCGGGCCGTCGTCCTACGAGCAGTACTTC. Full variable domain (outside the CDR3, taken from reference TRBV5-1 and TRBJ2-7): KAGVTQTPRYLIKTRGQQVTLSCSPISGHRSVSWYQQTPGQGLQFLFEYFSETQRNKGNFPGRFSGRQFSNSRSEMNVSTLELGDSALYLCASSSGPSSYEQYFGPGTRLTVT.

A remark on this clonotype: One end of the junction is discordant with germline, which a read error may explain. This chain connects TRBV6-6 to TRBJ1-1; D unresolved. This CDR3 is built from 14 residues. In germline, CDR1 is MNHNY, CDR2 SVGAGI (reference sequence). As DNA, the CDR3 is TGCGCCAGCAGTTACAAACGAGGATACACTGAAGCTTTCTTT. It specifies CASSYKRGYTEAFF.

In nucleotides, the CDR3 is TGTGCCAGCAGTGGTGGGGTCAATCAGCCCCAGCATTTT. Amino acids: CASSGGVNQPQHF. The chain employs TRBV27 and TRBJ1-5; no clear D. This CDR3 is built from 13 residues. Per the germline V gene, CDR1 is MNHEY and CDR2 is SMNVEV (reference sequence). Trimming shortened V by 5 bases and J by 3 bases, and 8 bases separated the two germline ends.

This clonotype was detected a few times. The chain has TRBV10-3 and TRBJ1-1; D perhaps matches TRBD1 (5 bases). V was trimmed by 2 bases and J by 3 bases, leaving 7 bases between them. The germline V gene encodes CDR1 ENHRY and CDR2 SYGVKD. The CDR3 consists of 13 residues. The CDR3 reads CAISEQGYTEAFF. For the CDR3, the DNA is TGTGCCATCAGTGAGCAGGGCTACACTGAAGCTTTCTTT.

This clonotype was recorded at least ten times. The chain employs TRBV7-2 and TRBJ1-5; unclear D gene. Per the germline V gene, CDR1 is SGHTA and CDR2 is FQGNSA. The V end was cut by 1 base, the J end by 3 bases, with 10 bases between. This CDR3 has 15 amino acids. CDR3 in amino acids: CASSLEAAFNQPQHF. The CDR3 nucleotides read TGTGCCAGCAGCTTAGAGGCGGCCTTCAATCAGCCCCAGCATTTT.

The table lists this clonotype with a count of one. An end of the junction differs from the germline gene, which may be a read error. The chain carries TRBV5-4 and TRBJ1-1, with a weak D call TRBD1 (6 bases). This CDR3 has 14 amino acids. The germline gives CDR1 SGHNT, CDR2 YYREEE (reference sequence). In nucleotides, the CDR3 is TGTGCCAGCAGCTTGTCAGGGGATGGCACTGAAGCTTACTTT. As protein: CASSLSGDGTEAYF.

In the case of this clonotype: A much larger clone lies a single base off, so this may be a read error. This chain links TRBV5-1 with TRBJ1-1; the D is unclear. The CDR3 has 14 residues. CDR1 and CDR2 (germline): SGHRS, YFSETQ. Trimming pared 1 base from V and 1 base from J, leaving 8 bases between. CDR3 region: CASSLSKANTEAFF. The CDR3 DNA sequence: TGCGCCAGCAGCTTGTCGAAGGCGAACACTGAAGCTTTCTTT.

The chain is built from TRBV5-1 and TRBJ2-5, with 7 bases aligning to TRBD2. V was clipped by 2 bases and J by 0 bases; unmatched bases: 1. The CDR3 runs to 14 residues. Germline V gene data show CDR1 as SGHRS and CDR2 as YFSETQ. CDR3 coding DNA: TGCGCCAGCAGCTTTAGCGGGTACCAAGAGACCCAGTACTTC. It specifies CASSFSGYQETQYF.

The CDR3 here is CASSHNKDTEAFF. The DNA for the CDR3 is TGTGCCAGCTCCCATAATAAGGACACTGAAGCTTTCTTT. The chain is built from TRBV18 and TRBJ1-1; unclear D gene. Trimming took off 6 bases at V and 3 bases at J, with 11 bases between the two ends. From germline, CDR1 is KGHSH and CDR2 LQKENI. This CDR3 comprises 13 residues.